The 10 T cell receptor beta chains below come from one sample, sequenced in a study of shared clonotypes between healthy human individuals. Sequencing used immunoSEQ multiplex PCR; TCRdb keeps in-frame clones, though not all of them. The sample gives about 450,000 clones, 75% to 85% of which show up once; around 13% is in the top ten. The sample consisted of PBMCs. These receptors were collected from a middle-aged woman in good health. Some clones in this sample may be carry-over from other donors' samples.

The genes are TRBV2 and TRBJ2-5, with a possible D match to TRBD2 (6 bases). V was shortened by 4 bases and J by 4 bases, with 10 bases between the two germline ends. Germline CDR1 reads SNHLY; CDR2 reads FYNNEI. The CDR3 consists of 13 residues. The CDR3, as DNA: TGTGCCAGCAGTGTTTCGGGGGTAGAGACCCAGTACTTC. Protein: CASSVSGVETQYF.

V is TRBV10-3 and J is TRBJ2-6; 13 bases are shared with TRBD2. This CDR3 is built from 18 residues. The ends lost 3 bases at V and 0 bases at J; junction bases unmatched: 2. Germline assignment: CDR1 ENHRY and CDR2 SYGVKD. The CDR3 DNA reads as TGTGCCATCAGTGACTGGACTAGCGGGAGCTCTGGGGCCAACGTCCTGACTTTC. Translating it yields CAISDWTSGSSGANVLTF.

The chain has TRBV19 and TRBJ2-7, with D possibly being TRBD1 (6 bases). V was trimmed by 5 bases and J by 5 bases, leaving 13 bases between them. Germline V gives CDR1 LNHDA, CDR2 SQIVND (reference sequence). The CDR3 length is 13 residues. The CDR3 region is CASSLTGFHEQYF. The CDR3 region has the DNA TGTGCCAGTAGTCTAACAGGGTTCCACGAGCAGTACTTC.

This rearrangement joins TRBV7-8 to TRBJ2-7; 10 positions agree with TRBD1. The CDR3 loop spans 16 amino acids. V gave up 2 bases and J gave up 0 bases; unmatched junction bases: 4. The germline gives CDR1 SGHVS, CDR2 FQNEAQ. The CDR3 DNA reads as TGTGCCAGCAGCTTATGGGGACAGGGGAGCTCCTACGAGCAGTACTTC. It codes for CASSLWGQGSSYEQYF. Full variable domain (outside the CDR3, taken from reference TRBV7-8 and TRBJ2-7): GAGVSQSPRYKVAKRGQDVALRCDPISGHVSLFWYQQALGQGPEFLTYFQNEAQLDKSGLPSDRFFAERPEGSVSTLKIQRTQQEDSAVYLCASSLWGQGSSYEQYFGPGTRLTVT.

This chain links TRBV9 with TRBJ2-1; 9 nucleotides line up with TRBD1. The length of the CDR3 is 16 residues. Germline CDR1 reads SGDLS; CDR2 reads YYNGEE. The trim removed 4 bases at V and 10 bases at J, leaving 15 bases unmatched. CDR3 DNA: TGTGCCAGCAGCCCCGAGGGACAGGGTGGACTAGGAGAGCAGTTCTTC. It encodes CASSPEGQGGLGEQFF.

This clone came up many times. This chain connects TRBV27 to TRBJ2-1, with TRBD2 identical over 14 bases. Germline CDR1 MNHEY, CDR2 SMNVEV (reference sequence). The CDR3 is made up of 19 amino acids. V lost 5 bases, J lost 1 base, and 10 bases stayed unmatched. The CDR3 reads CASSPPTSGRVPSYNEQFF. In DNA form, the CDR3 reads TGTGCCAGCAGTCCTCCGACTAGCGGGAGGGTACCATCCTACAATGAGCAGTTCTTC.

As concerns this clone: The same CDR3 also results from other DNA sequences found in this sample. The chain uses TRBV7-9 and TRBJ1-1; unclear D gene. Deletions cut 2 bases from V and 4 bases from J, with 11 bases between. This CDR3 contains 14 residues. Looked up from germline, CDR1 is SEHNR and CDR2 is FQNEAQ (reference sequence). The CDR3 is CASSLIGLGTEAFF. For the CDR3, the DNA is TGTGCCAGCAGCTTAATTGGGCTGGGCACTGAAGCTTTCTTT.

V gene TRBV7-9 combines with J gene TRBJ1-1; D unresolved. The CDR3 contains 14 residues. The V end was cut by 5 bases, the J end by 1 base, with 11 bases between. CDR1 is SEHNR and CDR2 is FQNEAQ in the germline V gene (reference sequence). DNA of the CDR3: TGTGCCAGCAGCCCCTGGGAGGAGAACACTGAAGCTTTCTTT. It codes for CASSPWEENTEAFF.

V usage is TRBV7-9 and J usage is TRBJ1-1; TRBD1 agrees at 9 bases. The trim removed 5 bases at V and 4 bases at J, leaving 8 bases unmatched. The V gene's germline CDR1 is SEHNR and CDR2 FQNEAQ (reference sequence). The CDR3 extends over 15 amino acids. The CDR3 sequence is CASSPGTGRSTEAFF. In DNA, the CDR3 is TGTGCCAGCAGCCCCGGGACAGGGCGAAGCACTGAAGCTTTCTTT.

This clone was seen only once. The V gene is TRBV11-2, the J gene TRBJ2-1; D is ambiguous. The CDR3 sequence is 15 residues long. Trimming removed 0 bases at V and 5 bases at J, with 11 bases between. Germline assignment: CDR1 SGHAT and CDR2 FQNNGV. The CDR3 region is CASSLDHGAHNEQFF. The CDR3 nucleotides are TGTGCCAGCAGCTTAGATCATGGTGCGCACAATGAGCAGTTCTTC.